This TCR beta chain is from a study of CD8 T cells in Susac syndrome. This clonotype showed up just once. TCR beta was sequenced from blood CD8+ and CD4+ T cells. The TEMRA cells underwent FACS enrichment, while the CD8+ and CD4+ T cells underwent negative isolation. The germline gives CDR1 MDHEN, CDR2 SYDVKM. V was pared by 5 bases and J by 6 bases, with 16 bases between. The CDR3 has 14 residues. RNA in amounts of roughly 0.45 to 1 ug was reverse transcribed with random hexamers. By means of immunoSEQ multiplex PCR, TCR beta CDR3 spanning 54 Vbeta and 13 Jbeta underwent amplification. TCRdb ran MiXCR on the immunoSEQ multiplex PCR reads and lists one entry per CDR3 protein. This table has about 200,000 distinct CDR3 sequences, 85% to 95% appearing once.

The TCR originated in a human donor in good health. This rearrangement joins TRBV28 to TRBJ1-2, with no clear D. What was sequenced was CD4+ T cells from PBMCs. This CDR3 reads CASSPAGRRNGYTF. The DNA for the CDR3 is TGTGCCAGCAGTCCGGCCGGCCGGAGAAATGGCTACACCTTC.